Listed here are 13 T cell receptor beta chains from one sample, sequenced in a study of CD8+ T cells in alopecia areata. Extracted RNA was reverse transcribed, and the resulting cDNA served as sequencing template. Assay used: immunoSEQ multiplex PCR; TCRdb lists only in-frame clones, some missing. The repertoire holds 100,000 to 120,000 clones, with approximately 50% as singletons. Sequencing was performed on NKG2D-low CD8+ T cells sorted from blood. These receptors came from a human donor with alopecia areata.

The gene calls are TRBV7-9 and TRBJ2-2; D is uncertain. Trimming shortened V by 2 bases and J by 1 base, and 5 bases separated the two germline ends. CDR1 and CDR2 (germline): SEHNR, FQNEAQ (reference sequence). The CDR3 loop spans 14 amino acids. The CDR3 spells CASSLKGNTGELFF. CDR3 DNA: TGTGCCAGCAGCTTAAAGGGGAACACCGGGGAGCTGTTTTTT.

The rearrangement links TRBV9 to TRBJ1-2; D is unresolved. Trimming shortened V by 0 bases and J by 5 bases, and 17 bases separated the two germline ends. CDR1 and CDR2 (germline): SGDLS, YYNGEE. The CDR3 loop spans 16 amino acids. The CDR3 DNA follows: TGTGCCAGCAGCGTAGCTGCGAGAGGTGGGCAGTATGGCTACACCTTC. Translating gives CASSVAARGGQYGYTF.

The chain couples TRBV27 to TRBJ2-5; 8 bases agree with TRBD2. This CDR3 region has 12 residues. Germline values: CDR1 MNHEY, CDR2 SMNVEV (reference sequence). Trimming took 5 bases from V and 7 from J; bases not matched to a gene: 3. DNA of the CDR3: TGTGCCAGCAGTCCCCTAGCGGGGACCCAGTACTTC. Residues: CASSPLAGTQYF.

The CDR3 region has the DNA TGTGCTAGTGGTTTCGCCGGGACTAGCATATACAATGAGCAGTTCTTC. Protein: CASGFAGTSIYNEQFF. This sequence joins TRBV12-5 and TRBJ2-1, with TRBD2 matching over 9 bases. J was trimmed by 4 bases and V by 3 bases; bases with no gene match: 7. The germline V gene has CDR1 LGHNT and CDR2 FRNRAP. This CDR3 is built from 16 residues.

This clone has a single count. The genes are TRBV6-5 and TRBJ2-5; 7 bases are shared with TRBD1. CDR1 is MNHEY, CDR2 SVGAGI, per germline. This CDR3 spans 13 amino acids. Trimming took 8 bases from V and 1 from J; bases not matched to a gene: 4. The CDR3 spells CASLRDSQETQYF. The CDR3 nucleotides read TGTGCCAGCCTCCGGGACAGCCAAGAGACCCAGTACTTC.

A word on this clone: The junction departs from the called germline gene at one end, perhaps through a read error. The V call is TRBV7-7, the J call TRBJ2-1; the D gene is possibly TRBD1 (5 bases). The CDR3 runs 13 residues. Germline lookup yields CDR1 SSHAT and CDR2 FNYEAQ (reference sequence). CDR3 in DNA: TGTGCTAGCAGCTTAGGCAGCAGGGATGAGCAGTTCTTC. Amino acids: CASSLGSRDEQFF.

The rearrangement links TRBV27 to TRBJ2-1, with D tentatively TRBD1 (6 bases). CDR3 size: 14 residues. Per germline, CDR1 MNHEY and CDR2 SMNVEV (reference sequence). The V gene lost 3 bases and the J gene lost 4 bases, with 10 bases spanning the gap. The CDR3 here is CASSLGAAYNEQFF. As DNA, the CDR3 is TGTGCCAGCAGTTTGGGGGCGGCTTACAATGAGCAGTTCTTC.

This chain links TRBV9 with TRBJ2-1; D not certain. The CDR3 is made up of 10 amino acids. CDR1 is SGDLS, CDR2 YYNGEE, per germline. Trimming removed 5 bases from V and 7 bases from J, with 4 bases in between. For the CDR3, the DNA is TGTGCCAGCAGGCCGAATGAGCAGTTCTTC. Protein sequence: CASRPNEQFF.

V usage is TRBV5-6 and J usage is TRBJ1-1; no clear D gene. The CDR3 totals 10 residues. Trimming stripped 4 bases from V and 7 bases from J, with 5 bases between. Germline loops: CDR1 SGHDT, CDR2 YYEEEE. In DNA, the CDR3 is TGTGCCAGCAGCCCCATTGAAGCTTTCTTT. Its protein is CASSPIEAFF.

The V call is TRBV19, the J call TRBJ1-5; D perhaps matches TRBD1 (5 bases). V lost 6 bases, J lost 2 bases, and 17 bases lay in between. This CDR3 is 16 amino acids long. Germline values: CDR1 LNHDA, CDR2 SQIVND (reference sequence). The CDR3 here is CASRVRARGGNQPQHF. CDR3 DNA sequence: TGTGCCAGTAGGGTCAGGGCCCGCGGGGGCAATCAGCCCCAGCATTTT.

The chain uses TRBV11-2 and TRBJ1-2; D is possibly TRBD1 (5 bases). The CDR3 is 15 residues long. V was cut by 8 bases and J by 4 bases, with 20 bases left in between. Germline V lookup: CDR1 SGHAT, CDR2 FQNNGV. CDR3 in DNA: TGTGCCAGCGGCGCGGGGGGAGAGGGTATCTATGGCTACACCTTC. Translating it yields CASGAGGEGIYGYTF. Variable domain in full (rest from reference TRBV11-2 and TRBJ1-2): EAGVAQSPRYKIIEKRQSVAFWCNPISGHATLYWYQQILGQGPKLLIQFQNNGVVDDSQLPKDRFSAERLKGVDSTLKIQPAKLEDSAVYLCASGAGGEGIYGYTFGSGTRLTVV.

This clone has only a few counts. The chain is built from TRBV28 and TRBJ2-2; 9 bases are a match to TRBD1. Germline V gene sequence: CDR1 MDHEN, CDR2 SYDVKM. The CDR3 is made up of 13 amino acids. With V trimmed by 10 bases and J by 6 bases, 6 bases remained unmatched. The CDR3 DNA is TGTGCCATGCGGGACAGGGTTTCCGGGGAGCTGTTTTTT. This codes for CAMRDRVSGELFF.

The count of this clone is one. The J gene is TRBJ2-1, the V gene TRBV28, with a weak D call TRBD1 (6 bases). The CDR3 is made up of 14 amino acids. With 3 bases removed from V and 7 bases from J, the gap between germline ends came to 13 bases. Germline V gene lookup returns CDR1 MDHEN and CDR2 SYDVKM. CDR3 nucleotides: TGTGCCAGCAGTTTTGGGGGCGCAGTGAATGAGCAGTTCTTC. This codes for CASSFGGAVNEQFF.